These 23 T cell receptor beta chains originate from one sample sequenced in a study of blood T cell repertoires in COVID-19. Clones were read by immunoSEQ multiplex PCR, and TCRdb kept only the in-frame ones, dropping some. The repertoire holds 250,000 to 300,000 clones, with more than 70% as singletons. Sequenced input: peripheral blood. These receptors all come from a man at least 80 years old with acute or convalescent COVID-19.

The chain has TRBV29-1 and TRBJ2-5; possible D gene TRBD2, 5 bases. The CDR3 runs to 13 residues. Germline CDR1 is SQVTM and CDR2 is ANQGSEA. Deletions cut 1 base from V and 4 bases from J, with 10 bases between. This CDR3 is CSVEGLAGETQYF. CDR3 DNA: TGCAGCGTTGAAGGGTTGGCGGGAGAGACCCAGTACTTC.

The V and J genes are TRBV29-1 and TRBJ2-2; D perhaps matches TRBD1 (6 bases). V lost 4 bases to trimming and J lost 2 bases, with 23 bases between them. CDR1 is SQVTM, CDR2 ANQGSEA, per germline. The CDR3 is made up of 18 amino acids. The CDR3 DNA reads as TGCAGCGTTGGCCCCCCCACCTCGACAGGCTACAACACCGGGGAGCTGTTTTTT. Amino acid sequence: CSVGPPTSTGYNTGELFF.

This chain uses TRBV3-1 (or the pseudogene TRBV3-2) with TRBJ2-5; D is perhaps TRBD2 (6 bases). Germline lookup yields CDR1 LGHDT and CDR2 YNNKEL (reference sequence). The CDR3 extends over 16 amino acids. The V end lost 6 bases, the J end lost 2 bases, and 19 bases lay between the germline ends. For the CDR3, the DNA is TGTGCCAGCAGTAAGGAGGGGCGCCGATTTCAAGAGACCCAGTACTTC. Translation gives CASSKEGRRFQETQYF.

CDR3 nucleotide sequence: TGTGCCTGGAGTGTAAAGCTAGAGACCCAGTACTTC. This codes for CAWSVKLETQYF. V is TRBV30 and J is TRBJ2-5, with no clear D. Trimming shortened V by 0 bases and J by 4 bases, and 6 bases separated the two germline ends. CDR3 length: 12 residues. Germline V gene lookup returns CDR1 GTSNPN and CDR2 SVGIG (reference sequence).

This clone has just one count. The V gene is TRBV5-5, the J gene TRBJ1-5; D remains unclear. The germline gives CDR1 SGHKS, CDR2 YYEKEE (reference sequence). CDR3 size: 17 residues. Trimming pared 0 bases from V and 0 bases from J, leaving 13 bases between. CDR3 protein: CASSLVMGTNSNQPQHF. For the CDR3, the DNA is TGTGCCAGCAGCTTGGTGATGGGCACGAATAGCAATCAGCCCCAGCATTTT.

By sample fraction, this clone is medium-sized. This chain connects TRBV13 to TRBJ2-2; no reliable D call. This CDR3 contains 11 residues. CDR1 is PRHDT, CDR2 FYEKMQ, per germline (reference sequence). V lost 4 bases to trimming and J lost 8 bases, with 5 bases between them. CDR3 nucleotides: TGTGCCAGCAGCTATATGGGGGAGCTGTTTTTT. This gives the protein CASSYMGELFF.

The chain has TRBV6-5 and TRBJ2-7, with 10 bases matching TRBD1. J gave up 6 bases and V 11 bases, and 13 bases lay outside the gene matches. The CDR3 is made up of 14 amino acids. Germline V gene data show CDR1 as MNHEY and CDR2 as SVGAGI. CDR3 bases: TGTGCCTCGTCTCGGACAGGGGGAAAGCGCGAGCAGTACTTC. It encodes CASSRTGGKREQYF.

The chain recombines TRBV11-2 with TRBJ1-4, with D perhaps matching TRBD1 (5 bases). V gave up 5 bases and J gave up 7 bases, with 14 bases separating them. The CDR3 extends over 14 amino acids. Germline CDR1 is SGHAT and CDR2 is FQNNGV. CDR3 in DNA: TGTGCCAGCAGCCCAGGGCAGGGTGGTGAAAAACTGTTTTTT. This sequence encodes CASSPGQGGEKLFF.

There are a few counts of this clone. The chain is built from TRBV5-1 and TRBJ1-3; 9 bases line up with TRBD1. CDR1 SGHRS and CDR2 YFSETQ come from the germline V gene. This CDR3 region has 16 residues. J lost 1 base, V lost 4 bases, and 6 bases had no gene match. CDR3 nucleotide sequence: TGCGCCAGCAGCGGATCCGGGACAGGGTCTGGAAACACCATATATTTT. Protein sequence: CASSGSGTGSGNTIYF.

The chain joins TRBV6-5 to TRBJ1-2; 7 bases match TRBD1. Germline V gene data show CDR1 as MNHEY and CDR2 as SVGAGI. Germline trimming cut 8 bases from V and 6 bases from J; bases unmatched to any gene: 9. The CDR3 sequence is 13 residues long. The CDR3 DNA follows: TGTGCCAGCGGGGGCCAGGGGGAAGATGGCTACACCTTC. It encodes CASGGQGEDGYTF.

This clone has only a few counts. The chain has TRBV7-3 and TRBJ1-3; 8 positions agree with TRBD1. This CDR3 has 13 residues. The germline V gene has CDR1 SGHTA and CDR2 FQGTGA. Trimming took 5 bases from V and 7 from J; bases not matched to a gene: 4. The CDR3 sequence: CASSPGGSNTIYF. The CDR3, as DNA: TGTGCCAGCAGCCCAGGGGGCTCGAACACCATATATTTT. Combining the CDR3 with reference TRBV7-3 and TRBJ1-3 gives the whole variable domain GAGVSQTPSNKVTEKGKYVELRCDPISGHTALYWYRQSLGQGPEFLIYFQGTGAADDSGLPNDRFFAVRPEGSVSTLKIQRTERGDSAVYLCASSPGGSNTIYFGEGSWLTVV.

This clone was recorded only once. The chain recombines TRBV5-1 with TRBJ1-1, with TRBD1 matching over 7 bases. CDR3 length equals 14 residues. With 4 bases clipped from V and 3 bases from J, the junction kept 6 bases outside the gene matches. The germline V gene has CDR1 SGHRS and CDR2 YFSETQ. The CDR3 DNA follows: TGCGCCAGCAGCCCGGGACAGACATACACTGAAGCTTTCTTT. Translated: CASSPGQTYTEAFF.

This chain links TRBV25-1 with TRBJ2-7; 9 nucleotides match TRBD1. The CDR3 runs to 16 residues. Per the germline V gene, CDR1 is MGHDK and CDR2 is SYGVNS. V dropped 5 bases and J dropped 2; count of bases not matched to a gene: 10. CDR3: CASSPNPGQGTYEQYF. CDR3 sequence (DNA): TGTGCCAGCAGTCCAAATCCGGGACAGGGAACCTACGAGCAGTACTTC.

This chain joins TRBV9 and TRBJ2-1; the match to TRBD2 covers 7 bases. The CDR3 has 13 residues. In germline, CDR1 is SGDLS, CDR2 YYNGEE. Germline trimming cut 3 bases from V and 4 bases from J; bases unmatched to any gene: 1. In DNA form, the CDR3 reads TGTGCCAGCAGCGGGCGGGAGTACAATGAGCAGTTCTTC. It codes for CASSGREYNEQFF.

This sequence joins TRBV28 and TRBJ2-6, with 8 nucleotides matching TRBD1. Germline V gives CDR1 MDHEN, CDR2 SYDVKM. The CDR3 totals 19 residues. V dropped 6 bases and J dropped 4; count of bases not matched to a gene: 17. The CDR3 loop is CASRQGVAGGPSGANVLTF. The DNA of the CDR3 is TGTGCCAGCAGGCAGGGGGTGGCAGGGGGCCCCTCCGGGGCCAACGTCCTGACTTTC.

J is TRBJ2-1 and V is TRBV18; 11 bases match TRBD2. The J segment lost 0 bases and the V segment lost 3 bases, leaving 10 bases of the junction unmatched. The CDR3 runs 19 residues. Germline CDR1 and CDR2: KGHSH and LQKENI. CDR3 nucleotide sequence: TGTGCCAGCTCACCTGTGGGACTAGCGGCCACGAGCTCCTACAATGAGCAGTTCTTC. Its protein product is CASSPVGLAATSSYNEQFF.

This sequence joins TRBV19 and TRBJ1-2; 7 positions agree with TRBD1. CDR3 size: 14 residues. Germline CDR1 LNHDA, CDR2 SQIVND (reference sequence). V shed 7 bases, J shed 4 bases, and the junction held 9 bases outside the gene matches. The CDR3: CASNRLTGLYGYTF. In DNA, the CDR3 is TGTGCCAGTAACCGATTGACAGGGCTCTATGGCTACACCTTC.

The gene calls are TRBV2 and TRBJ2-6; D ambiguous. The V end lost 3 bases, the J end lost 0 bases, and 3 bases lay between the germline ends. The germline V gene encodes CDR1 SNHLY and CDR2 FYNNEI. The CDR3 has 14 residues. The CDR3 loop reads CASSDYSGANVLTF. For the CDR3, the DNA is TGTGCCAGCAGTGATTACTCTGGGGCCAACGTCCTGACTTTC.

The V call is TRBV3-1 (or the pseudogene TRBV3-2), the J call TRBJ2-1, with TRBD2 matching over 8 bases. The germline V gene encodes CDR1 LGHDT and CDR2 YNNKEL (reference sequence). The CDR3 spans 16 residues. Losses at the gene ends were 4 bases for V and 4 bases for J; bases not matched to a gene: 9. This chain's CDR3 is CASSRATSGGYNEQFF. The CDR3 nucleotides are TGTGCCAGCAGCCGCGCCACCAGCGGGGGTTACAATGAGCAGTTCTTC.

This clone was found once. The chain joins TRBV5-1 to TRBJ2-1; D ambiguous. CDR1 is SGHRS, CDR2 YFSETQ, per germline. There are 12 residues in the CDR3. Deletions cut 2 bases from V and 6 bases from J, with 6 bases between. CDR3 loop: CASSLPGNEQFF. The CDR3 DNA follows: TGCGCCAGCAGCTTACCGGGCAATGAGCAGTTCTTC.

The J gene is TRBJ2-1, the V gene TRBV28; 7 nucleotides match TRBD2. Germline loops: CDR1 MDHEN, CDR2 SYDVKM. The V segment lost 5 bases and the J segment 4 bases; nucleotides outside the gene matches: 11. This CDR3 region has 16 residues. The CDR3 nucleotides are TGTGCCAGCAGTCACCTAGGACTAGGAGGGTACAATGAGCAGTTCTTC. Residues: CASSHLGLGGYNEQFF.

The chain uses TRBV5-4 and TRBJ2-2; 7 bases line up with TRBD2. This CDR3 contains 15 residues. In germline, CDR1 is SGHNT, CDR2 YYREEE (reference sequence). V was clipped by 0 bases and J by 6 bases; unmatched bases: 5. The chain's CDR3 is CASSLGGRAPGELFF. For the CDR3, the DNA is TGTGCCAGCAGCTTGGGTGGGAGGGCCCCCGGGGAGCTGTTTTTT.

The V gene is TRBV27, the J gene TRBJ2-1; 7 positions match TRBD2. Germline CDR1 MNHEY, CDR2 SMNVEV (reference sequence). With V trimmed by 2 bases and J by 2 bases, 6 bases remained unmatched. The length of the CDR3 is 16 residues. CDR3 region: CASSLGPSGPYNEQFF. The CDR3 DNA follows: TGTGCCAGCAGTTTAGGGCCTAGCGGTCCCTACAATGAGCAGTTCTTC.